This TCR beta chain was sequenced for a study of OX40 agonist ivuxolimab in advanced cancers. Findings and caveats of the study: CD8+ T cells (on average) carried more expanded clones than CD4+ T cells.

Note on this clone: The antigen remains unidentified.

The CDR3 consists of 12 residues. Germline V gene data show CDR1 as MNHNS and CDR2 as SASEGT. V lost 7 bases, J lost 6 bases, and 12 bases lay in between. The data were produced by immunoSEQ multiplex PCR, yet TCRdb's version contains in-frame clones alone and is incomplete. Of about 100,000 clones listed, approximately 90% were seen once; the top ten hold around 0.64%. This specimen was CD4+ or CD8+ T cells sorted from blood, taken in a trial of the OX40 agonist ivuxolimab. This sequence was found in an adult with an advanced solid tumor such as melanoma, head and neck, liver or kidney cancer. The chain employs TRBV6-1 and TRBJ2-5; possible D gene TRBD2, 5 bases. This chain's CDR3 is CASTRGIQTQYF. The DNA of the CDR3 is TGTGCCAGCACCCGAGGGATACAGACCCAGTACTTC.